The clone carrying this T cell receptor (beta chain) was seen ten or more times. The sample comes from a study of T-cell reconstitution after alpha-beta-depleted transplantation in children. It was with unique molecular identifiers that the TCRbeta library was prepared. TCRdb called the PCR reads again in MiXCR, with one record for every CDR3 protein. The data hold approximately 91,000 distinct CDR3 sequences, with 7.5% to 9.5% observed a single time. The V segment lost 8 bases and the J segment 2 bases; nucleotides outside the gene matches: 9. The CDR3 sequence is 14 residues long. Germline V gene sequence: CDR1 LNHDA, CDR2 SQIVND (reference sequence).

The chain uses TRBV19 and TRBJ2-7; 7 bases are a match to TRBD1. This specimen consisted of PBMCs from the stem cell graft donor, obtained from the stem cell graft. The sequence came from a human donor who donated a stem cell graft to a child with congenital amegakaryocytic thrombocytopenia. The CDR3 region is CASSFGTAAYEQYF. The CDR3 coding sequence is TGTGCCAGTTCGTTCGGGACAGCGGCCTACGAGCAGTACTTC.